These 9 T cell receptor beta chains came from one sample sequenced in a study of cytomegalovirus exposure and HLA in healthy donors. PCR used 60 Vbeta primers and 13 Jbeta primers. The method was immunoSEQ multiplex PCR; TCRdb's version includes in-frame clones alone and lacks a portion of them. The sample consists of 130,000 to 150,000 clones, roughly 79% of them appearing once. The sequenced sample consisted of PBMCs. The receptors here all came from a male donor in good health and CMV-seronegative.

The V and J genes are TRBV10-3 and TRBJ2-1, with TRBD2 identical over 13 bases. Germline lookup yields CDR1 ENHRY and CDR2 SYGVKD. The CDR3 spans 16 residues. Losses at the gene ends were 2 bases for V and 9 bases for J; bases not matched to a gene: 7. The CDR3, as DNA: TGTGCCATCAGTGAGCCACTAGCGGGAGGGCCGAGTGAGCAGTTCTTC. Protein: CAISEPLAGGPSEQFF.

This clone was found a few times. The rearrangement links TRBV7-8 to TRBJ1-2; D gene uncertain. There are 13 residues in the CDR3. Germline CDR1 reads SGHVS; CDR2 reads FQNEAQ. V was cut by 4 bases and J by 8 bases, with 14 bases left in between. Here the CDR3 DNA reads TGTGCCAGCAGCTCCGACCCACTAGGGGGCTACACCTTC. As protein: CASSSDPLGGYTF.

This clone was seen once. The rearrangement joins TRBV11-2 to TRBJ1-2; D is undetermined. Trimming left V 6 bases short and J 4 bases short, with 6 bases between. This CDR3 has 11 residues. Germline V CDR1 and CDR2: SGHAT, FQNNGV. CDR3 residues: CASRSIYGYTF. The DNA of the CDR3 is TGTGCCAGCAGGTCCATCTATGGCTACACCTTC.

The chain carries TRBV27 and TRBJ2-5; a weak D match, TRBD2 (7 bases). Trimming removed 5 bases from V and 4 bases from J, with 11 bases in between. The CDR3 covers 13 residues. Per the germline V gene, CDR1 is MNHEY and CDR2 is SMNVEV (reference sequence). CDR3 in DNA: TGTGCCAGCAGTGAGGGGGGGCGAGAGACCCAGTACTTC. This translates into CASSEGGRETQYF.

This clone was counted only a few times. This chain joins TRBV5-6 and TRBJ1-4, with TRBD1 matching over 9 bases. The CDR3 sequence is 15 residues long. Germline V lookup: CDR1 SGHDT, CDR2 YYEEEE. J was trimmed by 5 bases and V by 5 bases; bases with no gene match: 7. The CDR3 DNA follows: TGTGCCAGCAGAAGGACAGGGGTGGAAAATGAAAAACTGTTTTTT. Amino acids: CASRRTGVENEKLFF.

The chain employs TRBV9 and TRBJ2-7; TRBD1 might be the D (6 bases). This CDR3 spans 15 amino acids. The V end was cut by 0 bases, the J end by 1 base, with 11 bases between. CDR1 and CDR2 (germline): SGDLS, YYNGEE. The CDR3 protein is CASSVGQALSYEQYF. The CDR3 bases are TGTGCCAGCAGCGTAGGACAGGCCCTTTCCTACGAGCAGTACTTC.

This chain uses TRBV6-5 with TRBJ2-3; possible D gene TRBD2, 6 bases. Germline V gene lookup returns CDR1 MNHEY and CDR2 SVGAGI. The CDR3 contains 14 residues. V was shortened by 5 bases and J by 2 bases, with 11 bases between the two germline ends. The CDR3 DNA is TGTGCCAGCAGTCGGACTACAGACACAGATACGCAGTATTTT. Protein sequence: CASSRTTDTDTQYF.

This chain joins TRBV4-3 and TRBJ2-1; maybe TRBD1 (6 bases). The V and J ends lost 0 bases and 6 bases respectively, with 15 bases between them. CDR3 length: 16 residues. Germline assignment: CDR1 LGHNA and CDR2 YSLEER. This CDR3 is CASSQDSQGMINEQFF. The DNA of the CDR3 is TGCGCCAGCAGCCAAGATTCGCAGGGGATGATCAATGAGCAGTTCTTC.

The rearrangement links TRBV27 to TRBJ2-3; 10 bases are shared with TRBD2. The CDR3 is 16 amino acids. CDR1 is MNHEY and CDR2 is SMNVEV in the germline V gene (reference sequence). Trimming cost V 5 bases and J 3 bases; bases outside gene matches: 8. The CDR3 DNA reads as TGTGCCAGCAGTGCCGAACTAGCGGGGTTGACAGATACGCAGTATTTT. The encoded protein is CASSAELAGLTDTQYF.